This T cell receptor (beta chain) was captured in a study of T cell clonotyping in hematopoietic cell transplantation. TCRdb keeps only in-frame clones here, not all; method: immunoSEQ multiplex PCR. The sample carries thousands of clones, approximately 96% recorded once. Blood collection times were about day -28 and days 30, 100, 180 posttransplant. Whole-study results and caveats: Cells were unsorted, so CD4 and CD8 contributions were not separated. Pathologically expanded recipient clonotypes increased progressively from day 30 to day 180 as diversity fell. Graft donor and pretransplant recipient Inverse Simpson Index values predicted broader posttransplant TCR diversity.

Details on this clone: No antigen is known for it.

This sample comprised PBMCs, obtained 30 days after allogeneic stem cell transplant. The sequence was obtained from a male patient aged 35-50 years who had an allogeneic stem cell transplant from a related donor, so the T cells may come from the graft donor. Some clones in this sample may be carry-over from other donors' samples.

The CDR3 sequence is CASSLGVSGNTIYF. In DNA, the CDR3 is TGTGCCAGCAGCCTGGGGGTCAGCGGAAACACCATATATTTT. The J gene is TRBJ1-3, the V gene TRBV11-2; tentatively, D is TRBD1 (5 bases). The CDR3 totals 14 residues. V was trimmed by 5 bases and J by 4 bases, leaving 12 bases between them. Per germline, CDR1 SGHAT and CDR2 FQNNGV.